The rows below give T cell receptor beta chains drawn from one sample of a study of T cell changes during pregnancy in multiple sclerosis. TCRdb's copy holds only in-frame clones and misses some; the assay was immunoSEQ multiplex PCR. Among roughly 100,000 clones, 92% were seen once, and the ten largest hold around 0.92%. The sequenced sample was peripheral blood, obtained after pregnancy. The receptors were sampled from a female donor with multiple sclerosis, enrolled in a pregnancy study. Both conserved end residues are part of each CDR3. The D gene is left open where the match is weak. Clone size is stated in some rows and not others, as once, few, many or a class when expanded.

NA	17	TRBV9	TRBD2	TRBJ2-5	CASSVGAWGRAGETQYF	TGTGCCAGCAGCGTAGGTGCTTGGGGGAGGGCCGGAGAGACCCAGTACTTC
NA	17	TRBV13	TRBD2	TRBJ2-2	CASSSPLGLAGTGELFF	TGTGCCAGCAGCTCCCCCCTGGGACTAGCGGGCACCGGGGAGCTGTTTTTT
once	12	TRBV7-2	NA	TRBJ2-5	CASSEGGETQYF	TGTGCCAGCAGCGAGGGCGGGGAGACCCAGTACTTC
NA	14	TRBV27	TRBD2	TRBJ2-7	CASSLTSGAYEQYF	TGTGCCAGCAGTTTGACTAGCGGGGCCTACGAGCAGTACTTC
NA	14	TRBV28	NA	TRBJ2-4	CASSGQGTKNIQYF	TGTGCCAGCAGTGGGCAGGGGACCAAAAACATTCAGTACTTC
NA	15	TRBV2	NA	TRBJ1-4	CASSALGATNEKLFF	TGTGCCAGCAGTGCGTTAGGGGCAACTAATGAAAAACTGTTTTTT
NA	14	TRBV9	NA	TRBJ2-7	CASSETVDSYEQYF	TGTGCCAGCAGCGAGACAGTGGACTCCTACGAGCAGTACTTC
NA	17	TRBV27	TRBD1	TRBJ2-6	CASAPRRGRGGANVLTF	TGTGCCAGCGCCCCCCGCAGGGGGAGAGGTGGGGCCAACGTCCTGACTTTC
once	13	TRBV2	NA	TRBJ1-1	CASRATVSGEAFF	TGTGCCAGCAGAGCGACAGTTTCGGGTGAAGCTTTCTTT
NA	15	TRBV19	NA	TRBJ2-7	CASSIRLAGSYEQYF	TGTGCCAGTAGTATCCGCCTAGCTGGTTCCTACGAGCAGTACTTC
NA	14	TRBV2	TRBD2	TRBJ2-7	CASSDGAGSYEQYF	TGTGCCAGCAGTGACGGAGCGGGATCCTACGAGCAGTACTTC
NA	14	TRBV4-3	NA	TRBJ2-7	CASSESAISYEQYF	TGCGCCAGCAGCGAATCCGCGATCTCCTACGAGCAGTACTTC
NA	14	TRBV6-6	NA	TRBJ2-7	CASSTRQGGNEQYF	TGTGCCAGCAGCACGAGACAGGGCGGGAACGAGCAGTACTTC
NA	13	TRBV4-2	TRBD2	TRBJ2-5	CASSPREGETQYF	TGTGCCAGCAGCCCCAGGGAGGGAGAGACCCAGTACTTC
NA	13	TRBV27	NA	TRBJ1-1	CASSLGGNTEAFF	TGTGCCAGCAGTTTGGGAGGGAACACTGAAGCTTTCTTT
NA	16	TRBV19	TRBD2	TRBJ2-7	CASSHRGTSGSYEQYF	TGTGCCAGTAGCCACCGCGGGACTAGCGGGAGCTACGAGCAGTACTTC
NA	14	TRBV30	NA	TRBJ1-6	CAWAKTYYNSPLHF	TGTGCCTGGGCCAAGACATATTATAATTCACCCCTCCACTTT
NA	14	TRBV5-4	NA	TRBJ1-1	CASSPGGVNTEAFF	TGTGCCAGCAGCCCCGGGGGGGTGAACACTGAAGCTTTCTTT
NA	13	TRBV19	NA	TRBJ1-3	CASTLERGNTIYF	TGTGCCAGTACCTTAGAGCGTGGAAACACCATATATTTT
NA	17	TRBV7-2	TRBD2	TRBJ2-7	CASSSTPLLAGAYEQYF	TGTGCCAGCAGCTCCACCCCCTTACTAGCGGGAGCCTACGAGCAGTACTTC
NA	13	TRBV7-6	NA	TRBJ1-2	CASSLATPGVPTF	TGTGCCAGCAGCTTAGCCACACCCGGGGTCCCAACCTTC
NA	14	TRBV11-2	NA	TRBJ1-6	CASSLSVYNSPLHF	TGTGCCAGCAGCTTATCTGTATATAATTCACCCCTCCACTTT
NA	17	TRBV15	TRBD1	TRBJ2-6	CATSRPTGVSGANVLTF	TGTGCCACCAGCAGACCGACAGGGGTCTCTGGGGCCAACGTCCTGACTTTC